These T cell receptor beta chains were read from a single sample in a study of a mutant IDH1 vaccine in newly diagnosed glioma. Produced via immunoSEQ multiplex PCR; TCRdb's table is partial and in-frame only. The profile shows approximately 35,000 clones, more than 85% of them singletons. Here the sequenced sample was PBMCs, taken from a glioma patient treated with radiotherapy, temozolomide or both. Receptor source: a middle-aged woman with glioma. Each CDR3 is given with its conserved first and last residue.

TRBV7-9	CASRRTGAGELFF
TRBV19	CATTGDGPGVVNTEAFF
TRBV6-6	CASTPVSSGGYTF
TRBV7-8	CASSSGGGLNTEAFF
TRBV5-5	CASSLGDSITYEQYF
TRBV2	CASRLAGGQETQYF
TRBV4-3	CASSQEWDRGLPYEQYF
TRBV19	CASNKQGVGANTEAFF
TRBV7-3	CASSYWKGDNEQFF
TRBV5-6	CASSLVVGGTEAFF
TRBV7-8	CASSPGSHEQYF
TRBV27	CASSSQRDSTDTQYF
TRBV7-8	CASSSKTGAGYGYTF
TRBV4-1	CASSPGPTSVLLNEQFF
TRBV18	CASSQSGGIETQYF
TRBV19	CASSRLPSAGGFYEQYF
TRBV5-1	CASSFAGESIRETQYF
TRBV5-1	CASSFLGGPNIQYF
TRBV12-5	CASGLVPPVRKNTEAFF
TRBV25-1	CASRPGQPYNEQFF
TRBV5-4	CASSFGLAGGPHF
TRBV10-1	CASSDTPPGSSYNSPLHF
TRBV2	CASSDSGRAFNEQFF
TRBV10-2	CASIPGLGAGTGELFF
TRBV5-1	CASSLGTSSETQYF
TRBV28	CASSSRRGGVEEQFF
TRBV4-1	CASSQVGAGQETQYF
TRBV30	CASGLGTGNTIYF
TRBV5-6	CASSLAPGQGVEQYF
TRBV28	CASSLQGSSNQPQHF
TRBV2	CASTPTRGVSGEQFF
TRBV6-5	CASRADRNSNQPQHF
TRBV19	CASQGDDQLRPASSYNSPLHF
TRBV19	CASRMFAGNTIYF
TRBV19	CASSLPSGGRSYGYTF
TRBV29-1	CSAPKPDRGLTEAFF
TRBV5-4	CASSLLGADGYTF
TRBV4-1	CASSQDRGTSRIDSYEQYF
TRBV4-1	CASSQDNRLGYGYTF
TRBV4-1	CASSQDRDSGSRAYEQYF
TRBV4-1	CASSPQQGSTTDTQYF
TRBV6-5	CASRSGLAGVYEQYF
TRBV18	CASSPPGGNTGELFF
TRBV7-9	CASSSYRGADTEAFF
TRBV6-6	CASSSNQVGYTF
TRBV6-5	CASSYRDSGANVLTF
TRBV4-3	CASSLDRETLYGYTF
TRBV15	CATRLYGYTF
TRBV2	CASSPTIGETQYF
TRBV6-5	CASSPDISYEQYF
TRBV7-2	CASSTATNEKLFF
TRBV19	CASSIFGIGAFF
TRBV19	CASSGGGDGHSEQFF
TRBV27	CASSFGQGGTYEQYF
TRBV6-5	CASSAGGGTEAFF